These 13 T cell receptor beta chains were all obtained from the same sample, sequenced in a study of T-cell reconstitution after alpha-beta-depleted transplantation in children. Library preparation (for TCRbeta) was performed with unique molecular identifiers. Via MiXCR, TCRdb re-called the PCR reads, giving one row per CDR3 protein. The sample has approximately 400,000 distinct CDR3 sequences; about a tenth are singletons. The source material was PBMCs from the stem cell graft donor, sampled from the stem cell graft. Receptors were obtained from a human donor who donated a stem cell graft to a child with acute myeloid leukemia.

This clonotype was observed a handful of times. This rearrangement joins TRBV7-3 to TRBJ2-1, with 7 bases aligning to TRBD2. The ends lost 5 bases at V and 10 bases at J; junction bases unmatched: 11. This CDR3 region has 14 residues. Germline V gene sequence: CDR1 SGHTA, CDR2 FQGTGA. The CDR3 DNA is TGTGCCAGCAGCGCAAGCGGGGTTTCTTTCGAGCAGTTCTTC. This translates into CASSASGVSFEQFF. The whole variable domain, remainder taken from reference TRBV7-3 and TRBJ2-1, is GAGVSQTPSNKVTEKGKYVELRCDPISGHTALYWYRQSLGQGPEFLIYFQGTGAADDSGLPNDRFFAVRPEGSVSTLKIQRTERGDSAVYLCASSASGVSFEQFFGPGTRLTVL.

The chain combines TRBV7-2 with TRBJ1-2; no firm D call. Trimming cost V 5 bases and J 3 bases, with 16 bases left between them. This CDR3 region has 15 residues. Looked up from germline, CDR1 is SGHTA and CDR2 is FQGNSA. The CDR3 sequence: CASSPDRSRDYGYTF. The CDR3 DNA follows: TGTGCCAGCAGCCCAGACCGAAGCCGGGACTATGGCTACACCTTC.

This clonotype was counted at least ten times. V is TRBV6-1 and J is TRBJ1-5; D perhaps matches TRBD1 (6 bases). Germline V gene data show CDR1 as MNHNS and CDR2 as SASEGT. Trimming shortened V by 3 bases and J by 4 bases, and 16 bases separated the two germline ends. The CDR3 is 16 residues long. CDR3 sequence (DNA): TGTGCCAGCAGTGATAGGGTGGGGCAGGGGAATCAGCCCCAGCATTTT. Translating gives CASSDRVGQGNQPQHF.

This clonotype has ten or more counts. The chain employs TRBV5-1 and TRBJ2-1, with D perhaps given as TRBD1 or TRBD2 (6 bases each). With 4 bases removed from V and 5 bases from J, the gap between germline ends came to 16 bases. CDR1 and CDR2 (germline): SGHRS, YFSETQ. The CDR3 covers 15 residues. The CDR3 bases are TGCGCCAGCAGCCCAGGAGGGGGGTCGAACAATGAGCAGTTCTTC. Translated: CASSPGGGSNNEQFF.

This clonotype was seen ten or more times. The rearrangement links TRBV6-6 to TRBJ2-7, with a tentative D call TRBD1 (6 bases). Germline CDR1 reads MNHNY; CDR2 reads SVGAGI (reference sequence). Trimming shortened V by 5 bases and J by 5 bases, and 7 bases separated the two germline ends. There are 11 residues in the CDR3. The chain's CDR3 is CASSRTDEQYF. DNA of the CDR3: TGTGCCAGCAGTCGGACAGACGAGCAGTACTTC.

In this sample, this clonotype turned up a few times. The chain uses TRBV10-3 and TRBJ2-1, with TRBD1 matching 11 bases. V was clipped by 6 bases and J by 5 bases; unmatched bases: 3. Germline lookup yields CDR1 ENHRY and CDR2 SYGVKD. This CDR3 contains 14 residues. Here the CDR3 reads CAIRGQGADNEQFF. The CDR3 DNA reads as TGTGCCATCAGAGGACAGGGGGCGGACAATGAGCAGTTCTTC.

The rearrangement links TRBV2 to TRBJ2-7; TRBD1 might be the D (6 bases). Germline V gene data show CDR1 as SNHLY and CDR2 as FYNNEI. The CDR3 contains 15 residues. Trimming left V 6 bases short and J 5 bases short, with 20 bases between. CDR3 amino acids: CASSLGTNRENEQYF. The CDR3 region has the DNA TGTGCCAGCAGCCTGGGAACTAACAGGGAGAACGAGCAGTACTTC.

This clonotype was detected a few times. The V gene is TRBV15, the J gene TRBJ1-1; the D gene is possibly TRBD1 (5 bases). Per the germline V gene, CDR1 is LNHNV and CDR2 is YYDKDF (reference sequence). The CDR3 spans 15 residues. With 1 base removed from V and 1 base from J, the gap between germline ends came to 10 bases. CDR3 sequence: CATSRGDSPNTEAFF. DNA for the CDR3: TGTGCCACCAGCAGAGGAGACAGCCCGAACACTGAAGCTTTCTTT. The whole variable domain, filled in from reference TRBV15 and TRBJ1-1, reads DAMVIQNPRYQVTQFGKPVTLSCSQTLNHNVMYWYQQKSSQAPKLLFHYYDKDFNNEADTPDNFQSRRPNTSFCFLDIRSPGLGDTAMYLCATSRGDSPNTEAFFGQGTRLTVV.

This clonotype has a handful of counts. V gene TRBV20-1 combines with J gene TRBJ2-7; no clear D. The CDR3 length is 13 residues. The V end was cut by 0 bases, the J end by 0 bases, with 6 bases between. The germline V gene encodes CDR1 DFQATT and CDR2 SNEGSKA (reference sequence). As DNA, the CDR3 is TGCAGTGCTAGAGAATCGGGCTCCTACGAGCAGTACTTC. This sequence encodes CSARESGSYEQYF.

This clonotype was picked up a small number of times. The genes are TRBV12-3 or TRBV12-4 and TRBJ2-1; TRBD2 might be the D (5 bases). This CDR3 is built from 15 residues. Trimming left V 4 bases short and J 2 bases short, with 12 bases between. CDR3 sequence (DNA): TGTGCCAGCAGTTCCCCCTACGGGACCTACAATGAGCAGTTCTTC. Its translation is CASSSPYGTYNEQFF.

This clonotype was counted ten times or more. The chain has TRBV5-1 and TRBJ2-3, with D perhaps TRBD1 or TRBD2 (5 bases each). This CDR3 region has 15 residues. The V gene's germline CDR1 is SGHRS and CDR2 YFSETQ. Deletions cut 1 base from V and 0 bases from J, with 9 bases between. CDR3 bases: TGCGCCAGCAGCTTGTCCTGGGACAGCACAGATACGCAGTATTTT. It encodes CASSLSWDSTDTQYF.

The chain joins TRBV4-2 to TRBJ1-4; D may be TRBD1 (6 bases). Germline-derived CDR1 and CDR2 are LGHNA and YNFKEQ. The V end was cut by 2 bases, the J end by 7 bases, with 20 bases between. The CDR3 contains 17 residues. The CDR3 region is CASSQRAGGTLLEKLFF. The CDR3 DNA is TGTGCCAGCAGCCAAAGAGCGGGGGGGACACTACTTGAAAAACTGTTTTTT.

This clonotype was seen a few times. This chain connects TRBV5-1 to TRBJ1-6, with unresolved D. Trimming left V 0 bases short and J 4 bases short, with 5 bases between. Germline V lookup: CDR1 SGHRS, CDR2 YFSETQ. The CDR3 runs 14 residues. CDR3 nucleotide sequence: TGCGCCAGCAGCTTGGGAGAGTATAATTCACCCCTCCACTTT. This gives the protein CASSLGEYNSPLHF. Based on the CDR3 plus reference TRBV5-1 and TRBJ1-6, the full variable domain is KAGVTQTPRYLIKTRGQQVTLSCSPISGHRSVSWYQQTPGQGLQFLFEYFSETQRNKGNFPGRFSGRQFSNSRSEMNVSTLELGDSALYLCASSLGEYNSPLHFGNGTRLTVT.